This TCR beta chain was profiled in a study of blood T cell repertoires in COVID-19. For the study at large: Before being deemed recovered, Cohort 3 donors had two negative PCRs, clearance, or symptom resolution. T cells, B-cell-depleted T cells, or PBMCs provided the cDNA or gDNA that served as material.

CDR1 is SNHLY, CDR2 FYNNEI, per germline. The CDR3 loop spans 16 amino acids. Trimming removed 8 bases at V and 0 bases at J, with 17 bases between. Clones were sequenced by immunoSEQ multiplex PCR, and TCRdb holds only the in-frame ones, with some missing. Among around 360,000 clones listed, 70% to 90% were seen once. Participant reports of clinical history set cohort assignment. The source of this sequence is a man aged 40-50 years in a cohort exposed to, infected with or recovered from COVID-19 (not recorded which). V is TRBV2 and J is TRBJ1-3; D ambiguous. Sequencing was carried out using PBMCs or T cells enriched from blood (not recorded which). The CDR3 DNA sequence: TGTGCCAGCGGAATAGCACCGGATTTCTCTGGAAACACCATATATTTT. It codes for CASGIAPDFSGNTIYF.